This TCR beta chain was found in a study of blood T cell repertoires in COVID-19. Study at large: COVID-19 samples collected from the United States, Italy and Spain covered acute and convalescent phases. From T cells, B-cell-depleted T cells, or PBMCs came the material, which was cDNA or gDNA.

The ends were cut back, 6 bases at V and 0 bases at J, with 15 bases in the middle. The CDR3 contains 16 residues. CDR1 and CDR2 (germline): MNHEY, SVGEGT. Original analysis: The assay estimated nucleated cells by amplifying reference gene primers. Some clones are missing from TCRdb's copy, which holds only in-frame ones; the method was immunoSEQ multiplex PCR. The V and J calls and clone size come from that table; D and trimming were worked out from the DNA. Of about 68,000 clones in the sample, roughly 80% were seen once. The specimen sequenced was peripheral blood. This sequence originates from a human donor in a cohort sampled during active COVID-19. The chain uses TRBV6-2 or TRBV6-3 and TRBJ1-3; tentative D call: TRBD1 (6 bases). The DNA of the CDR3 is TGTGCCAGCAGCCGTAGGACAGAGCCCTCTGGAAACACCATATATTTT. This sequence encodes CASSRRTEPSGNTIYF.